This T cell receptor (beta chain) was sequenced for a study of CD8 T cells in Susac syndrome. The authors sequenced TCR beta from blood CD8+ and CD4+ T cells. While CD8+ and CD4+ T cells were isolated negatively, TEMRA cells were enriched by FACS. Reverse transcription of 0.5 to 1 ug RNA was performed with random hexamers. By means of immunoSEQ multiplex PCR, TCR beta CDR3 spanning 54 Vbeta and 13 Jbeta underwent amplification. TCRdb processed the immunoSEQ multiplex PCR reads anew with MiXCR; each CDR3 protein has one entry. The data show 250,000 to 300,000 distinct CDR3 sequences, approximately 85% seen once. Germline V gene lookup returns CDR1 SEHNR and CDR2 FQNEAQ (reference sequence). V gave up 7 bases and J gave up 5 bases, with 18 bases separating them. This CDR3 has 14 amino acids.

The clonotype originates from a human donor with multiple sclerosis. Sequenced sample: CD8+ T cells from PBMCs. This chain links TRBV7-9 with TRBJ2-7; D is perhaps TRBD1 or TRBD2 (6 bases each). This CDR3 reads CASTEELGGDEQYF. The CDR3 region has the DNA TGTGCCAGCACAGAGGAGTTGGGGGGCGACGAGCAGTACTTC.